Shown below are 11 T cell receptor beta chains from a single sample sequenced in a study of blood T cells in healthy people across ages. Alongside a J-beta primer mix, a sample-barcoded 5' primer served in a second PCR lasting about 7 to 12 cycles. TCRdb used MiXCR to reprocess the 5' RACE reads, holding one entry per CDR3 protein. The sample lists hundreds of thousands of distinct CDR3 sequences, around 50% occurring once. The sequencing input was blood. The receptors come from an older man in good health.

The V call is TRBV20-1, the J call TRBJ1-1; D ambiguous. The CDR3 has 13 amino acids. V was pared by 3 bases and J by 5 bases, with 13 bases between. Germline CDR1 is DFQATT and CDR2 is SNEGSKA (reference sequence). CDR3 sequence: CSARSRQRTEAFF. The CDR3 region has the DNA TGCAGTGCTAGGAGCCGGCAACGAACTGAAGCTTTCTTT.

The chain links TRBV7-9 to TRBJ2-3, with D perhaps being TRBD1 or TRBD2 (5 bases each). Germline V lookup: CDR1 SEHNR, CDR2 FQNEAQ (reference sequence). The CDR3 runs to 15 residues. Trimming took 5 bases from V and 2 from J, leaving 14 bases between them. CDR3 protein: CASSPIEGITDTQYF. CDR3 in DNA: TGTGCCAGCAGCCCAATCGAGGGGATCACAGATACGCAGTATTTT.

A word on this clonotype: Since a much larger clone is just one base distant, this may be a read error. CDR3 DNA sequence: TGTGCCATCAGTGTGCGATCTAACACAGATACGCAGTATTTT. Translating it yields CAISVRSNTDTQYF. V and J are TRBV10-3 and TRBJ2-3; D call uncertain. The CDR3 contains 14 residues. Trimming pared 4 bases from V and 2 bases from J, leaving 10 bases between. CDR1 and CDR2 (germline): ENHRY, SYGVKD.

The table lists this clonotype with a few counts. A single base separates this from a much larger clone, so it may be a read error. The chain joins TRBV7-6 to TRBJ2-7, with 7 bases identical to TRBD1. Germline V gene lookup returns CDR1 SGHVS and CDR2 FNYEAQ. This CDR3 spans 13 amino acids. J was trimmed by 7 bases and V by 5 bases; bases with no gene match: 8. CDR3 nucleotides: TGTGCCAGCAGCCGGGACAGTAGAAATGAGCAGTACTTC. As protein: CASSRDSRNEQYF.

This clonotype was counted only a few times. The chain joins TRBV7-2 to TRBJ2-1, with a weak D call TRBD1 (7 bases). From germline, CDR1 is SGHTA and CDR2 FQGNSA. V shed 1 base and J shed 8 bases, with 21 bases lying between them. This CDR3 contains 17 residues. CDR3 bases: TGTGCCAGCAGCTTAGGAGGAGGGGGCGCCTCTTTCGATGAGCAGTTCTTC. The encoded protein is CASSLGGGGASFDEQFF.

The V gene is TRBV27, the J gene TRBJ2-6; TRBD2 is a possible D gene (6 bases). The CDR3 is 16 residues long. The V gene lost 11 bases and the J gene lost 0 bases, with 17 bases spanning the gap. CDR1 and CDR2 (germline): MNHEY, SMNVEV (reference sequence). Here the CDR3 reads CASEGPAISGANVLTF. Written as DNA, the CDR3 is TGTGCCTCGGAGGGTCCCGCGATCTCTGGGGCCAACGTCCTGACTTTC.

This chain uses TRBV30 with TRBJ1-2; no clear D. Germline V gene lookup returns CDR1 GTSNPN and CDR2 SVGIG (reference sequence). The CDR3 runs to 13 residues. V was clipped by 7 bases and J by 3 bases, with 15 bases between them. The CDR3 loop is CASNEGSYYGYTF. The CDR3 nucleotides read TGTGCCTCTAATGAAGGGAGCTACTATGGCTACACCTTC.

The chain employs TRBV13 and TRBJ1-2; tentatively, D is TRBD1 (6 bases). The CDR3 loop spans 16 amino acids. The germline V gene has CDR1 PRHDT and CDR2 FYEKMQ (reference sequence). V gave up 5 bases and J gave up 5 bases, with 21 bases separating them. CDR3 in DNA: TGTGCCAGCAGCCCACCACAGGGCCCCGATTTTTATGGCTACACCTTC. This encodes CASSPPQGPDFYGYTF.

This clonotype was detected a few times. The CDR3 coding sequence is TGCGCCAGCAGCCCGCCAGGACTGTTTATCTACGAGCAGTACTTC. This gives the protein CASSPPGLFIYEQYF. The rearrangement links TRBV4-1 to TRBJ2-7, with D perhaps matching TRBD2 (5 bases). V was trimmed by 4 bases and J by 3 bases, leaving 16 bases between them. The germline V gene encodes CDR1 MGHRA and CDR2 YSYEKL. This CDR3 has 15 amino acids.

This clonotype was observed a few times. The V call is TRBV10-3, the J call TRBJ2-3; D may be TRBD2 (6 bases). The V gene lost 0 bases and the J gene lost 1 base, with 14 bases spanning the gap. Looked up from germline, CDR1 is ENHRY and CDR2 is SYGVKD. There are 17 residues in the CDR3. CDR3 sequence: CAISESRRDVGTDTQYF. The CDR3 DNA sequence: TGTGCCATCAGTGAGTCGAGGAGGGACGTCGGCACAGATACGCAGTATTTT.

The CDR3 protein is CASSLGGKPDTQYF. The CDR3 DNA is TGTGCCAGCAGTTTAGGTGGCAAACCAGATACGCAGTATTTT. V gene TRBV28 combines with J gene TRBJ2-3; D is undetermined. Between the trimmed V and J ends, which lost 2 bases and 4 bases, there was a span of 10 bases. Per the germline V gene, CDR1 is MDHEN and CDR2 is SYDVKM. There are 14 residues in the CDR3.